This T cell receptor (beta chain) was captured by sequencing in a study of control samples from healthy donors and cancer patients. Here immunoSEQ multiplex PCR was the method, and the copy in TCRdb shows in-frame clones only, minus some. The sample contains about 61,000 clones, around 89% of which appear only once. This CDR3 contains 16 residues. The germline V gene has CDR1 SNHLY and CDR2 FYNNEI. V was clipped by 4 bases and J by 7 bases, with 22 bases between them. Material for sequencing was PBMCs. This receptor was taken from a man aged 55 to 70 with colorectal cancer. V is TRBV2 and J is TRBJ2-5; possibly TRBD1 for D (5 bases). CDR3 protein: CASSAGISYVLATQYF. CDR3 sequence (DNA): TGTGCCAGCAGTGCAGGGATATCCTATGTACTGGCGACCCAGTACTTC. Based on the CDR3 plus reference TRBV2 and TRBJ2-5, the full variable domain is EPEVTQTPSHQVTQMGQEVILRCVPISNHLYFYWYRQILGQKVEFLVSFYNNEISEKSEIFDDQFSVERPDGSNFTLKIRSTKLEDSAMYFCASSAGISYVLATQYFGPGTRLLVL.